This TCR beta chain was retrieved from a study of blood T cell repertoires in COVID-19. Turning to the study itself: Some COVID-19 samples were acute and others convalescent; all came from the United States, Italy and Spain.

The method was immunoSEQ multiplex PCR; TCRdb's version includes in-frame clones alone and lacks a portion of them. The table records under 95,000 clones, approximately 88% of them present only once. The V end was cut by 5 bases, the J end by 4 bases, with 17 bases between. This CDR3 contains 15 residues. Per the germline V gene, CDR1 is SGHAT and CDR2 is FQNNGV. The clonotype comes from a woman older than 75 with active or convalescent COVID-19. Material for sequencing was peripheral blood. The J gene is TRBJ1-2, the V gene TRBV11-2; maybe TRBD1 (6 bases). For the CDR3, the DNA is TGTGCCAGCAGCGTAATCGGGGGGGCCCCCTATGGCTACACCTTC. This codes for CASSVIGGAPYGYTF. Full variable domain (outside the CDR3, taken from reference TRBV11-2 and TRBJ1-2): EAGVAQSPRYKIIEKRQSVAFWCNPISGHATLYWYQQILGQGPKLLIQFQNNGVVDDSQLPKDRFSAERLKGVDSTLKIQPAKLEDSAVYLCASSVIGGAPYGYTFGSGTRLTVV.